The rows below give T cell receptor beta chains drawn from one sample of a study of esophageal squamous cell carcinoma under preoperative chemotherapy. Each CDR3 protein is one row after TCRdb ran MiXCR on the PCR reads. The sample comprises tens of thousands of distinct CDR3 sequences, approximately 50% of which are singletons, and about an eighth rests with the top ten. The specimen was collected from a patient given preoperative chemotherapy. The receptors come from a human donor with esophageal squamous cell carcinoma. The donor label of this sample is uncertain. Each CDR3 is given with its conserved first and last residue. Fields, in order: D gene, V gene, J gene, clone size, CDR3 protein, CDR3 DNA. The D gene is left open where the match is weak. Clone size is shown for a subset of rows, as once, few, many or a class of expanded clone.

>TRBD2|TRBV7-3|TRBJ2-4|.
CASSLVPAGGDKKIQYF
TGTGCCAGCAGCTTGGTACCCGCGGGAGGTGACAAAAAGATCCAGTACTTC
>.|TRBV5-1|TRBJ2-1|.
CASSPQGPGNEQFF
TGCGCCAGCTCCCCACAGGGTCCCGGCAATGAGCAGTTCTTC
>.|TRBV7-2|TRBJ1-1|.
CASRDNSEAFF
TGTGCCAGCAGGGACAACAGTGAAGCTTTCTTT
>TRBD2|TRBV12-5|TRBJ2-1|.
CASGFPGLAGARDEQFF
TGTGCTAGTGGTTTTCCCGGACTAGCGGGGGCCCGGGATGAGCAGTTCTTC
>.|TRBV7-6|TRBJ2-4|.
CASSRCGSDKDTQYF
TGTGCCAGCAGCCGGTGCGGGTCAGACAAAGATACTCAGTATTTC
>.|TRBV7-3|TRBJ2-5|few
CASSLNFYQEQYF
TGTGCCAGCAGCTTAAATTTCTATCAAGAGCAGTACTTC
>TRBD1|TRBV7-2|TRBJ1-4|.
CASRQGAEEKLFF
TGTGCCAGTCGACAGGGGGCGGAAGAAAAACTGTTTTTT
>.|TRBV6-5|TRBJ2-1|many
CASKGANEQFF
TGTGCCAGCAAGGGAGCCAATGAGCAGTTCTTC
>.|TRBV7-6|TRBJ2-3|.
CASSLGGGGGVKETQYF
TGTGCCAGCAGCTTGGGGGGGGGGGGCGGGGTTAAAGAGACGCAGTATTTC
>.|TRBV12-3/TRBV12-4|TRBJ2-4|.
CASSLGPDEWVGKNIQYF
TGTGCCAGCAGTTTGGGGCCCGACGAGTGGGTTGGCAAAAACATTCAGTACTTC
>TRBD2|TRBV5-4|TRBJ2-1|many
CASSLGGLAEYNEQFF
TGTGCCAGCAGTCTTGGGGGACTAGCGGAATACAATGAGCAGTTCTTC
>TRBD2|TRBV6-1|TRBJ2-3|few
CASTVAGWSTDTQYF
TGTGCCAGCACCGTAGCGGGTTGGAGCACAGATACGCAGTATTTT
>TRBD1|TRBV12-3/TRBV12-4|TRBJ2-3|.
CASSLQQGAVDTQYF
TGTGCCAGCAGTTTGCAGCAGGGGGCGGTGGATACGCAGTATTTT
>.|TRBV20-1|TRBJ2-5|.
CSAGGQPKGGEETQYF
TGCAGTGCTGGAGGACAGCCGAAGGGGGGTGAAGAGACCCAGTACTTC
>TRBD2|TRBV7-2|TRBJ2-1|medium-sized
CASRPTSGRADEQFF
TGTGCCAGCAGGCCAACTAGCGGGAGAGCCGATGAGCAGTTCTTC
>.|TRBV10-3|TRBJ2-5|.
CAISRTEGSETQYF
TGTGCCATCAGTCGCACGGAGGGGTCCGAGACCCAGTACTTC
>.|TRBV11-3|TRBJ2-1|many
CASSSRPGPALRYNEQFF
TGTGCCAGCAGCTCCCGACCGGGACCCGCCCTCCGATACAATGAGCAGTTCTTC
>TRBD2|TRBV7-6|TRBJ2-3|.
CASSVTGGGTTDTQYF
TGTGCCAGCAGCGTCACGGGGGGGGGGACCACAGACACGCAGTATTTC
>.|TRBV6-6|TRBJ2-5|medium-sized
CASTTEPGETQYF
TGTGCCAGCACCACCGAGCCGGGGGAGACCCAGTACTTC
>TRBD2|TRBV12-3/TRBV12-4|TRBJ2-7|.
CASSIPGTSVYEQYF
TGTGCCAGCAGTATACCCGGGACTAGCGTGTACGAGCAGTACTTC
>.|TRBV7-3|TRBJ2-5|.
CASTGTGARVQETQYF
TGTGCCAGCACGGGGACCGGGGCCCGAGTTCAGGAGACCCAGTACTTC
>.|TRBV7-2|TRBJ2-1|.
CASSPSACGDSNELFF
TGTGCCAGCAGCCCCTCGGCTTGTGGGGACTCCAATGAGCTGTTCTTC
>TRBD2|TRBV7-9|TRBJ2-7|large
CASSLEAGAYEQYF
TGTGCCAGCAGCTTAGAGGCGGGAGCCTACGAGCAGTACTTC
>.|TRBV7-9|TRBJ2-3|many
CASSLLTIIPLNTQYF
TGTGCCAGCAGCTTACTGACAATAATACCCCTAAATACGCAGTATTTT
>.|TRBV6-6|TRBJ2-5|many
CASHYRGGAGETQYF
TGTGCCAGCCATTATAGAGGGGGCGCGGGGGAGACCCAGTACTTC
>TRBD1|TRBV7-3|TRBJ2-5|.
CASAGTGGSVQDTQYF
TGTGCCAGCGCGGGCACAGGGGGCTCAGTCCAAGATACCCAGTATTTC
>.|TRBV12-3/TRBV12-4|TRBJ1-2|.
CASSSHRDHYGYTF
TGTGCCAGCAGTAGTCACCGGGACCACTATGGCTACACCTTC